Following are 18 T cell receptor beta chains from one sample sequenced in a study of blood T cell repertoires in COVID-19. Produced via immunoSEQ multiplex PCR; TCRdb's table is partial and in-frame only. This sample carries about 260,000 clones, around 93% of them seen once, and the ten largest clones take around 2.8%. The sequencing input was PBMCs or T cells enriched from blood (not recorded which). The receptors here all came from a man in his forties or fifties who had been exposed to COVID-19.

This clone has just one count. The junction departs from the called germline gene at one end, perhaps through a read error. The chain couples TRBV7-7 to TRBJ2-5, with 8 bases lining up with TRBD1. Germline values: CDR1 SSHAT, CDR2 FNYEAQ (reference sequence). This CDR3 is built from 15 residues. CDR3 DNA: TGTGCTAGCAGCTTAGGGCAGGGGGCTGGGGAGACCCAGTACTTC. Translating gives CASSLGQGAGETQYF.

The rearrangement joins TRBV19 to TRBJ2-7, with D perhaps matching TRBD1 (5 bases). This CDR3 contains 14 residues. Germline values: CDR1 LNHDA, CDR2 SQIVND (reference sequence). V gave up 8 bases and J gave up 3 bases, with 17 bases separating them. CDR3 amino acids: CASGPVPGFYEQYF. CDR3 sequence (DNA): TGTGCCAGTGGTCCCGTCCCAGGGTTCTACGAGCAGTACTTC.

This chain links TRBV4-1 with TRBJ1-5, with TRBD1 matching over 7 bases. This CDR3 contains 14 residues. Per germline, CDR1 MGHRA and CDR2 YSYEKL. V was clipped by 4 bases and J by 2 bases; unmatched bases: 2. The chain's CDR3 is CASSPTGGNQPQHF. In DNA form, the CDR3 reads TGCGCCAGCAGCCCCACAGGGGGCAATCAGCCCCAGCATTTT.

The V gene is TRBV6-5, the J gene TRBJ1-2; D gene ambiguous. Germline CDR1 and CDR2: MNHEY and SVGAGI. V lost 6 bases and J lost 0, with 8 bases in between. The CDR3 is made up of 13 amino acids. CDR3: CASRPRANYGYTF. The CDR3, as DNA: TGTGCCAGCAGACCAAGAGCTAACTATGGCTACACCTTC.

The chain links TRBV6-4 to TRBJ2-1; 7 positions match TRBD2. Germline V gene sequence: CDR1 MRHNA, CDR2 SNTAGT. CDR3 size: 16 residues. V shed 0 bases and J 6 bases; nucleotides not matched to a gene: 8. The CDR3 spells CASSDSGLVSGNEQFF. DNA of the CDR3: TGTGCCAGCAGTGACTCCGGACTAGTGAGTGGCAATGAGCAGTTCTTC.

V and J are TRBV5-5 and TRBJ2-7, with TRBD2 as a possible D gene (6 bases). The germline CDR1 and CDR2 sequences are SGHKS and YYEKEE (reference sequence). CDR3 size: 13 residues. V was cut by 6 bases and J by 6 bases, with 16 bases left in between. The CDR3 loop is CASNMEGFGEQYF. In DNA form, the CDR3 reads TGTGCCAGCAACATGGAGGGGTTCGGCGAGCAGTACTTC.

The rearrangement joins TRBV27 to TRBJ1-1; weak D call: TRBD1 (5 bases). V was pared by 1 base and J by 3 bases, with 12 bases between. The germline CDR1 and CDR2 sequences are MNHEY and SMNVEV (reference sequence). The CDR3 length is 15 residues. DNA for the CDR3: TGTGCCAGCAGTTTATATAATTTAGGGGACACTGAAGCTTTCTTT. Encoded protein: CASSLYNLGDTEAFF.

Notes on this clone: The sample holds other DNA sequences that translate to the same CDR3. The chain uses TRBV3-1 (or the pseudogene TRBV3-2) and TRBJ1-2; tentative D call: TRBD1 (5 bases). With 2 bases removed from V and 8 bases from J, the gap between germline ends came to 9 bases. This CDR3 comprises 12 residues. Germline V gives CDR1 LGHDT, CDR2 YNNKEL (reference sequence). The CDR3 region is CASSQPGGGYTF. CDR3 bases: TGTGCCAGCAGCCAACCCGGGGGGGGCTACACCTTC.

The CDR3 DNA sequence: TGTGCCAGCAGTGAAATGGGCAGAGACAATGAGCAGTTCTTC. It specifies CASSEMGRDNEQFF. The chain is built from TRBV6-1 and TRBJ2-1; D unresolved. Germline assignment: CDR1 MNHNS and CDR2 SASEGT. The V end was cut by 2 bases, the J end by 5 bases, with 10 bases between. This CDR3 comprises 14 residues.

The V call is TRBV9, the J call TRBJ1-1; D not resolved. Looked up from germline, CDR1 is SGDLS and CDR2 is YYNGEE. V lost 1 base, J lost 5 bases, and 9 bases lay in between. This CDR3 spans 13 amino acids. The chain's CDR3 is CASSVRPRTEAFF. As DNA, the CDR3 is TGTGCCAGCAGCGTAAGGCCGCGGACTGAAGCTTTCTTT.

This clone was seen a single time. This rearrangement joins TRBV5-1 to TRBJ1-1; TRBD1 is a possible D gene (6 bases). Germline V gives CDR1 SGHRS, CDR2 YFSETQ. V was cut by 3 bases and J by 2 bases, with 11 bases left in between. The CDR3 is made up of 14 amino acids. CDR3 nucleotides: TGCGCCAGCAGCTACGGGGGGCCTAACACTGAAGCTTTCTTT. This encodes CASSYGGPNTEAFF.

The chain has TRBV18 and TRBJ1-4; TRBD1 matches at 9 bases. With 2 bases clipped from V and 7 bases from J, the junction kept 5 bases outside the gene matches. The germline V gene encodes CDR1 KGHSH and CDR2 LQKENI. The CDR3 length is 15 residues. In DNA form, the CDR3 reads TGTGCCAGCTCACCAGGGACAGGGAATGGTGAAAAACTGTTTTTT. Its protein is CASSPGTGNGEKLFF.

The gene calls are TRBV27 and TRBJ1-6, with 7 nucleotides matching TRBD1. Germline V gene data show CDR1 as MNHEY and CDR2 as SMNVEV (reference sequence). This CDR3 spans 15 amino acids. V shed 11 bases and J 1 base; nucleotides not matched to a gene: 8. The CDR3 is CASRGRGSYNSPLHF. CDR3 coding DNA: TGTGCCTCCAGGGGGAGAGGGTCCTATAATTCACCCCTCCACTTT.

The chain recombines TRBV2 with TRBJ2-5; 11 bases align to TRBD2. CDR3 length: 15 residues. Germline CDR1 reads SNHLY; CDR2 reads FYNNEI. V dropped 4 bases and J dropped 5; count of bases not matched to a gene: 6. Here the CDR3 DNA reads TGTGCCAGCAGTGGGGGACTAGCGGCCAGGGAGACCCAGTACTTC. Protein product: CASSGGLAARETQYF. Full variable domain (remainder filled in from reference TRBV2 and TRBJ2-5): EPEVTQTPSHQVTQMGQEVILRCVPISNHLYFYWYRQILGQKVEFLVSFYNNEISEKSEIFDDQFSVERPDGSNFTLKIRSTKLEDSAMYFCASSGGLAARETQYFGPGTRLLVL.

This chain connects TRBV7-9 to TRBJ2-5, with 12 nucleotides matching TRBD2. Germline V gives CDR1 SEHNR, CDR2 FQNEAQ (reference sequence). J gave up 3 bases and V 3 bases, and 5 bases lay outside the gene matches. The CDR3 contains 16 residues. The CDR3, as DNA: TGTGCCAGCAGCTTTTCCCTAGCGGGAGGGGAAGAGACCCAGTACTTC. Translated, it gives CASSFSLAGGEETQYF.

This chain links TRBV5-1 with TRBJ1-1, with TRBD1 matching over 7 bases. Germline V gives CDR1 SGHRS, CDR2 YFSETQ. This CDR3 has 14 residues. The V and J ends lost 4 bases and 3 bases, in that order; junction bases with no gene match: 6. The CDR3 nucleotides are TGCGCCAGCAGCCAACAGGGGAGGTACACTGAAGCTTTCTTT. This codes for CASSQQGRYTEAFF. The full variable domain, its missing parts supplied by reference TRBV5-1 and TRBJ1-1, is KAGVTQTPRYLIKTRGQQVTLSCSPISGHRSVSWYQQTPGQGLQFLFEYFSETQRNKGNFPGRFSGRQFSNSRSEMNVSTLELGDSALYLCASSQQGRYTEAFFGQGTRLTVV.

The rearrangement joins TRBV28 to TRBJ1-1, with D possibly being TRBD1 (5 bases). Germline-derived CDR1 and CDR2 are MDHEN and SYDVKM. V dropped 1 base and J dropped 5 bases, with 8 bases sitting between them. The CDR3 length is 13 residues. CDR3 in amino acids: CASSLSRATEAFF. CDR3 nucleotides: TGTGCCAGCAGTTTATCCAGGGCGACTGAAGCTTTCTTT.

CDR3 residues: CAISETGGQETQYF. CDR3 DNA: TGTGCCATCAGCGAAACAGGGGGGCAAGAGACCCAGTACTTC. The chain employs TRBV10-3 and TRBJ2-5; 8 bases map to TRBD1. With 6 bases clipped from V and 2 bases from J, the junction kept 5 bases outside the gene matches. The germline gives CDR1 ENHRY, CDR2 SYGVKD. This CDR3 spans 14 amino acids.